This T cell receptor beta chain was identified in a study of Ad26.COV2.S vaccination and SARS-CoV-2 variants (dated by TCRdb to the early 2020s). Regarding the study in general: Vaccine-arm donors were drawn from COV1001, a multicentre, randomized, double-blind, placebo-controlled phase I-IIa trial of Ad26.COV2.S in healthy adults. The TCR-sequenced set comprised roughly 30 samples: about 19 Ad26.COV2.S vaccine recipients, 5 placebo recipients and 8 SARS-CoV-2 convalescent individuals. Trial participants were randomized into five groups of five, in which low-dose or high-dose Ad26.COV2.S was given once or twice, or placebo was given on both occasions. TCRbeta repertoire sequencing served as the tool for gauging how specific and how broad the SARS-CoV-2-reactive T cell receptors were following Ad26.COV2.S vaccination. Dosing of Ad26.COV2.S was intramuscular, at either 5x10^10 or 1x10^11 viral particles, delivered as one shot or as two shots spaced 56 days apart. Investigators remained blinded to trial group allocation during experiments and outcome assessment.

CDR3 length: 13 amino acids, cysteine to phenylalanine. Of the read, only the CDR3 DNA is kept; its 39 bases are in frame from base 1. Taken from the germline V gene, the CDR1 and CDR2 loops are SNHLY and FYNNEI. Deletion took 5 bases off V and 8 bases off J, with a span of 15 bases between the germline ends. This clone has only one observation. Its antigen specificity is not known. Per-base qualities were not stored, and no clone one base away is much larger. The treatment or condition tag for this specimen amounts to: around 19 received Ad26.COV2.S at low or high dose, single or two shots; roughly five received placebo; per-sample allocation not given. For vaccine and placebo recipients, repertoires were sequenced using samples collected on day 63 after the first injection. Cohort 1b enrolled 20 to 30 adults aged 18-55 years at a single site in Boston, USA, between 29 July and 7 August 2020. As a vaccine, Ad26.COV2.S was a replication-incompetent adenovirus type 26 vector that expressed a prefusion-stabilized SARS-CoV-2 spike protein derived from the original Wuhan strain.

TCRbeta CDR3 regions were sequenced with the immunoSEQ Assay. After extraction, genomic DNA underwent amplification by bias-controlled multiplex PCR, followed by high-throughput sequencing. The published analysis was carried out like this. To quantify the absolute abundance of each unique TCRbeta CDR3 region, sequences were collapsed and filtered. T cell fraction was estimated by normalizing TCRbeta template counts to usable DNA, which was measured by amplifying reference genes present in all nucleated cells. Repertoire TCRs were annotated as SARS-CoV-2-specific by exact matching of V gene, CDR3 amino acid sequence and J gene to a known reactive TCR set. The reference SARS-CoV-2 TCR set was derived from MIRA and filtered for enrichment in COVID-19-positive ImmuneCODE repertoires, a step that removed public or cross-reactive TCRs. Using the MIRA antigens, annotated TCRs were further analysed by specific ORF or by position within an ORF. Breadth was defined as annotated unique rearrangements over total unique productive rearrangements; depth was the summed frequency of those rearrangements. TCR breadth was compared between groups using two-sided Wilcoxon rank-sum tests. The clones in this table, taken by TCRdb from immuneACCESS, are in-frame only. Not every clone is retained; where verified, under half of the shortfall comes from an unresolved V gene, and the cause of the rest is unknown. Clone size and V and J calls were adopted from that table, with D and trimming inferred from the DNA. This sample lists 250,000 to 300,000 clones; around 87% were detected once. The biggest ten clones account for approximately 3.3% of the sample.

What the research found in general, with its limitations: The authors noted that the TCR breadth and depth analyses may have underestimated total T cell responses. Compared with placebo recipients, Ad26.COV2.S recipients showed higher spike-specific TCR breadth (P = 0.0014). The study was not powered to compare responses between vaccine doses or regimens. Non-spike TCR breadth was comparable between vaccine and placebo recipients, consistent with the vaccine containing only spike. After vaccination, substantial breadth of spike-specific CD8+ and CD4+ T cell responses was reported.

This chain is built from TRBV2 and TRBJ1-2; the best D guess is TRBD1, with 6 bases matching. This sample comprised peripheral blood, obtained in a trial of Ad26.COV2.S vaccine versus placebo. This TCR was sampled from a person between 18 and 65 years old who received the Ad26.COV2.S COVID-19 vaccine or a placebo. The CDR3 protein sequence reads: CASSFEGVGGYTF. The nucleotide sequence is TGTGCCAGCAGTTTCGAGGGGGTTGGGGGCTACACCTTC.